A selection of T cell receptor beta chains follows, all from one sample in a study of post-analysis software for immune sequencing data. TCRdb reprocessed the PCR reads with MiXCR, giving one entry per CDR3 protein. The sample lists a few hundred thousand distinct CDR3 sequences, approximately 34% seen once, with under 7% in the top ten. The sequenced sample was blood. The receptor source for this set is a girl younger than 18 with multiple sclerosis. Each CDR3 is given with its conserved first and last residue. D genes are given only for firm matches. Not all rows give a size; the values are once, few, many and, for expanded clones, a class.

-	TRBV15	TRBJ1-2	13	TRBD1	CATSPRTGAGFTF	TGTGCCACCAGCCCTCGAACAGGGGCAGGCTTCACCTTC
few	TRBV5-1	TRBJ1-2	12	-	CASMGAVDGYTF	TGCGCCAGCATGGGGGCGGTGGACGGCTACACCTTC
-	TRBV15	TRBJ2-1	18	TRBD2	CATSRVPAGSASYNEQFF	TGTGCCACCAGCAGAGTTCCAGCGGGGTCGGCGTCCTACAATGAGCAGTTCTTC
-	TRBV5-1	TRBJ1-2	11	TRBD1	CASRYGTDYTF	TGCGCCAGCAGATATGGGACAGACTACACCTTC
few	TRBV20-1	TRBJ2-5	13	-	CSARDSTQETQYF	TGCAGTGCTAGGGACTCAACTCAAGAGACCCAGTACTTC
few	TRBV18	TRBJ2-5	16	TRBD2	CASSPGSSGARETQYF	TGTGCCAGCTCACCAGGGTCAAGCGGGGCAAGAGAGACCCAGTACTTC
-	TRBV6-5	TRBJ2-3	17	TRBD2	CASSYAGLAGLPHTQYF	TGTGCCAGCAGTTACGCGGGACTAGCGGGTCTCCCACATACGCAGTATTTT
few	TRBV9	TRBJ2-5	13	-	CASSVELQETQYF	TGTGCCAGCAGCGTAGAACTACAGGAGACCCAGTACTTC
-	TRBV6-6	TRBJ1-5	15	-	CASSYPRDSNQPQHF	TGTGCCAGCAGTTACCCAAGGGATAGCAATCAGCCCCAGCATTTT
-	TRBV15	TRBJ2-7	15	TRBD2	CATSRATSGPYEQYF	TGTGCCACCAGCAGAGCCACTAGCGGACCATACGAGCAGTACTTC
many	TRBV20-1	TRBJ2-7	14	-	CSASGTLSSYEQYF	TGCAGTGCTAGCGGGACGCTGAGCTCCTACGAGCAGTACTTC
-	TRBV29-1	TRBJ1-2	13	-	CSVEDRGWEGYTF	TGCAGCGTTGAAGATCGGGGTTGGGAGGGCTACACCTTC
-	TRBV13	TRBJ2-7	16	TRBD1	CASSLRRGQGGGEQYF	TGTGCCAGCAGCTTAAGGCGGGGACAGGGGGGCGGCGAGCAGTACTTC
once	TRBV29-1	TRBJ1-1	13	-	CSVVQAMNTEAFF	TGCAGCGTTGTCCAGGCCATGAACACTGAAGCTTTCTTT
few	TRBV9	TRBJ1-2	15	TRBD1	CASSLRQGNNYGYTF	TGTGCCAGCAGCTTAAGACAGGGGAATAACTATGGCTACACCTTC
few	TRBV20-1	TRBJ2-5	17	TRBD1	CSARDFDRTGTMETQYF	TGCAGTGCTAGAGATTTTGACCGGACAGGGACGATGGAGACCCAGTACTTC
-	TRBV11-2	TRBJ2-1	16	-	CASSPRPGQYYNEQFF	TGTGCCAGCAGCCCCAGACCAGGACAGTACTACAATGAGCAGTTCTTC
-	TRBV5-5	TRBJ1-5	14	-	CASSLLAQGRPQHF	TGTGCCAGCAGCTTGCTAGCACAGGGAAGGCCCCAGCATTTT
few	TRBV11-2	TRBJ1-5	15	TRBD1	CASSLRQGPNQPQHF	TGTGCCAGCAGCCTCAGACAGGGACCCAATCAGCCCCAGCATTTT
-	TRBV6-5	TRBJ2-1	13	TRBD2	CASSKERGADQFF	TGTGCCAGCAGCAAAGAGCGGGGGGCGGACCAGTTCTTC
few	TRBV6-1	TRBJ2-5	13	TRBD1	CASRVQGRETQYF	TGTGCCAGCAGGGTACAGGGGCGAGAGACCCAGTACTTC
few	TRBV2	TRBJ2-5	16	TRBD2	CASLPWTSGYQETQYF	TGTGCCAGCCTGCCCTGGACTAGCGGGTACCAAGAGACCCAGTACTTC
-	TRBV20-1	TRBJ1-2	16	-	CSAAPLGGKVNYDYTF	TGCAGTGCCGCCCCCCTTGGGGGTAAGGTTAACTATGACTACACCTTC
few	TRBV7-9	TRBJ2-1	14	TRBD2	CASSFRGAYNEQFF	TGTGCCAGCAGCTTCCGGGGGGCCTACAATGAGCAGTTCTTC
-	TRBV29-1	TRBJ1-2	13	-	CSVKFSEVYGYTF	TGCAGCGTTAAGTTCAGTGAAGTCTATGGCTACACCTTC
-	TRBV6-2/TRBV6-3	TRBJ2-3	16	TRBD2	CASSKWTSGGADTQYF	TGTGCCAGCAGTAAATGGACTAGCGGGGGCGCAGATACGCAGTATTTT
few	TRBV20-1	TRBJ2-7	12	-	CSANRRSYEQYF	TGCAGTGCTAACAGGCGATCCTACGAGCAGTACTTC
few	TRBV10-3	TRBJ1-2	12	-	CAISDRDYGYTF	TGTGCCATCAGTGACAGGGACTATGGCTACACCTTC
-	TRBV5-1	TRBJ2-5	15	TRBD2	CASSLSGGEMETQYF	TGCGCCAGCAGCTTGAGTGGGGGGGAGATGGAGACCCAGTACTTC
few	TRBV6-6	TRBJ1-5	14	TRBD1	CASSFTGVRQPQHF	TGTGCCAGCAGTTTTACAGGGGTCAGGCAGCCCCAGCATTTT
once	TRBV7-8	TRBJ1-4	16	TRBD1	CASSLIPGQGNEKLFF	TGTGCCAGCAGCCTTATTCCGGGACAGGGCAATGAAAAACTGTTTTTT
-	TRBV7-2	TRBJ1-2	14	TRBD1	CASTLGQEGYGYTF	TGTGCCAGCACCCTCGGACAGGAGGGCTATGGCTACACCTTC
few	TRBV7-9	TRBJ1-1	15	-	CASSQEPYLNTEAFF	TGTGCCAGCAGCCAAGAGCCTTATCTGAACACTGAAGCTTTCTTT
once	TRBV5-1	TRBJ2-3	14	-	CASSLAKVDDTQYF	TGCGCCAGCAGCTTGGCCAAGGTAGACGATACGCAGTATTTT
-	TRBV7-8	TRBJ2-5	17	TRBD2	CASSLPSGGGYQETQYF	TGTGCCAGCAGCCTGCCCTCGGGCGGGGGTTACCAAGAGACCCAGTACTTC
few	TRBV7-2	TRBJ1-2	16	-	CASSLGGAGIIYGYTF	TGTGCCAGCAGCCTGGGCGGGGCAGGGATAATCTATGGCTACACCTTC
-	TRBV11-2	TRBJ1-1	14	-	CASSFPPGDTEAFF	TGTGCCAGCAGCTTCCCTCCAGGGGACACTGAAGCTTTCTTT
-	TRBV7-2	TRBJ2-3	17	-	CASRGRTTLGFEDTQYF	TGTGCCAGCAGGGGCCGCACGACACTGGGGTTTGAAGATACGCAGTATTTT
-	TRBV12-3/TRBV12-4	TRBJ2-3	15	-	CASSVNEGGADTQYF	TGTGCCAGCAGTGTCAATGAGGGCGGGGCAGATACGCAGTATTTT
-	TRBV20-1	TRBJ2-6	15	-	CSAVRGGSGANVLTF	TGCAGTGCCGTCAGAGGGGGATCTGGGGCCAACGTCCTGACTTTC
few	TRBV20-1	TRBJ2-1	16	-	CSTSDFRGRWDNEQFF	TGCAGTACTAGCGACTTTAGGGGGCGATGGGATAATGAGCAGTTCTTC
many	TRBV20-1	TRBJ2-1	16	TRBD2	CSARDLGLAANNEQFF	TGCAGTGCTAGAGATCTTGGTCTAGCGGCAAACAATGAGCAGTTCTTC
-	TRBV10-1	TRBJ1-1	15	TRBD1	CASSETGAGNTEAFF	TGCGCCAGCAGTGAGACAGGGGCCGGGAACACTGAAGCTTTCTTT
few	TRBV5-1	TRBJ2-1	15	TRBD2	CASSSTGGGGNEQFF	TGCGCCAGCAGCTCAACCGGCGGGGGAGGTAATGAGCAGTTCTTC
few	TRBV6-6	TRBJ2-5	15	-	CASSYRGQPQETQYF	TGTGCCAGCAGTTACCGCGGCCAGCCCCAAGAGACCCAGTACTTC
-	TRBV5-1	TRBJ2-5	16	TRBD2	CASSLAGLAGEETQYF	TGCGCCAGCAGCTTGGCGGGACTAGCGGGGGAAGAGACCCAGTACTTC
-	TRBV5-1	TRBJ1-2	15	TRBD1	CASSLAVDRGYGYTF	TGCGCCAGCAGCTTGGCCGTAGACAGGGGCTATGGCTACACCTTC
-	TRBV7-8	TRBJ2-3	13	-	CASSFGGADTQYF	TGTGCCAGCAGCTTTGGGGGGGCTGATACGCAGTATTTT
-	TRBV10-3	TRBJ2-5	11	-	CAISESETQYF	TGTGCCATCAGTGAGTCGGAGACCCAGTACTTC
-	TRBV4-2	TRBJ1-5	17	TRBD1	CASSQGQGRDGNQPQQF	TGTGCCAGCAGCCAGGGACAGGGGAGAGATGGCAATCAGCCCCAGCAGTTT
-	TRBV7-9	TRBJ2-3	15	-	CASSLGQGSADTQYF	TGTGCCAGCAGCTTAGGGCAGGGGAGTGCAGATACGCAGTATTTT
few	TRBV10-3	TRBJ2-6	13	-	CAISDSGANVLTF	TGTGCCATCAGTGACTCTGGGGCCAACGTCCTGACTTTC
-	TRBV20-1	TRBJ1-6	14	TRBD1	CSAKNDRVLSPLHF	TGCAGTGCCAAAAACGACAGGGTGTTATCACCCCTCCACTTT
-	TRBV29-1	TRBJ1-2	13	-	CSVEMGTVYGYTF	TGCAGCGTTGAAATGGGGACGGTATATGGCTACACCTTC